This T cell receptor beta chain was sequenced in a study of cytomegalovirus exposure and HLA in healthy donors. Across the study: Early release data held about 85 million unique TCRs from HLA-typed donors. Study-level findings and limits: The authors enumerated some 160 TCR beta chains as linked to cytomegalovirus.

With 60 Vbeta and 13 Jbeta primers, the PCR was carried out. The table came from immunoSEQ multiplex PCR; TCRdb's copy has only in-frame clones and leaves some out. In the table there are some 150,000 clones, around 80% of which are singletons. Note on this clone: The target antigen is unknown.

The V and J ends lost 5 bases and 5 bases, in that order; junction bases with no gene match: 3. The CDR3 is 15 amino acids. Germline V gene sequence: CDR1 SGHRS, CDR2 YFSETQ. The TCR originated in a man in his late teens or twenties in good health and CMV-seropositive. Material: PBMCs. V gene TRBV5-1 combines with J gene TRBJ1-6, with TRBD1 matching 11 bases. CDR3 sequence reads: CASRRTGGNNSPLHF. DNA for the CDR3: TGCGCCAGCAGACGGACAGGGGGCAATAATTCACCCCTCCACTTT. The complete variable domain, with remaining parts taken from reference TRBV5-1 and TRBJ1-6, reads KAGVTQTPRYLIKTRGQQVTLSCSPISGHRSVSWYQQTPGQGLQFLFEYFSETQRNKGNFPGRFSGRQFSNSRSEMNVSTLELGDSALYLCASRRTGGNNSPLHFGNGTRLTVT.